This TCR beta chain was retrieved from a study of blood T cell repertoires in COVID-19. The wider study: Donors in the United States, Italy and Spain gave samples during acute or convalescent COVID-19. T cells, B-cell-depleted T cells, or PBMCs supplied cDNA or gDNA.

Per the germline V gene, CDR1 is SGHRS and CDR2 is YFSETQ. The CDR3 loop spans 15 amino acids. Trimming removed 5 bases at V and 5 bases at J, with 17 bases between. Per the study methods: Amplifying reference gene primers gave estimates of nucleated cell counts. Only in-frame clones appear in the TCRdb table, and some are missing; sequencing was by immunoSEQ multiplex PCR. V and J calls and clone size come straight from that table; D and trimming were deduced from the DNA. Found here are about 77,000 clones, 70% to 80% of them singletons; the top ten hold about a sixth. The clonotype originates from a man between 70 and 80 years old with active or convalescent COVID-19. The chain couples TRBV5-1 to TRBJ1-3; D may be TRBD1 (5 bases). What was sequenced was peripheral blood. This CDR3 is CASSPRVETRNTIYF. CDR3 coding DNA: TGCGCCAGCAGTCCCAGGGTCGAGACCAGAAACACCATATATTTT.